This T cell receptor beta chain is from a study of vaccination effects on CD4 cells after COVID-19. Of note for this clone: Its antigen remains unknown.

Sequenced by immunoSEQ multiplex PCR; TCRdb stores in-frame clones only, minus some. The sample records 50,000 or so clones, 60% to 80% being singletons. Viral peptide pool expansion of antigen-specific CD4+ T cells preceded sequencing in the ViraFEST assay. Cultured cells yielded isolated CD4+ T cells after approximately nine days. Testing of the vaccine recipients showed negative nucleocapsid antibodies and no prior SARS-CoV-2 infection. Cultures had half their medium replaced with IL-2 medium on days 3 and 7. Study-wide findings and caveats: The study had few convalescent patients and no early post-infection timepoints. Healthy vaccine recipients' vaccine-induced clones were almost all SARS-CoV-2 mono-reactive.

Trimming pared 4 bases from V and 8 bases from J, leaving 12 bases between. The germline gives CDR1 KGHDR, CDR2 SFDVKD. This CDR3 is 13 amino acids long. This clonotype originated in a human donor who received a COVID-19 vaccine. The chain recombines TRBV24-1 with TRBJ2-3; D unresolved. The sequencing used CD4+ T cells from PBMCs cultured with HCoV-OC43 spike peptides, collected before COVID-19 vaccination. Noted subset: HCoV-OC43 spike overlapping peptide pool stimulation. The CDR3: CATSDPIGVTQYF. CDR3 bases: TGTGCCACCAGTGACCCCATCGGTGTTACGCAGTATTTT.